This T cell receptor (beta chain) was profiled in a study of CD8 T cells in ankylosing spondylitis. TCRdb itself ran the 5' RACE reads through MiXCR, one entry per CDR3 protein. The table lists some 250,000 distinct CDR3 sequences, more than 20% of them singletons. This clonotype has just a few counts. This CDR3 spans 20 amino acids. V was clipped by 1 base and J by 7 bases, with 32 bases between them. The germline V gene has CDR1 LGHDT and CDR2 YNNKEL (reference sequence). This chain connects TRBV3-1 to TRBJ2-7; tentatively, D is TRBD1 (5 bases). This TCR came from a male donor with ankylosing spondylitis or in good health (not recorded which). The sequencing input was blood, either unsorted or a sorted T cell fraction (not recorded which). The DNA for the CDR3 is TGTGCCAGCAGCCAAGGACCGAGAAGCCAAGGGGCCCCGACAGACCGGGAGCAGTACTTC. The encoded protein is CASSQGPRSQGAPTDREQYF.